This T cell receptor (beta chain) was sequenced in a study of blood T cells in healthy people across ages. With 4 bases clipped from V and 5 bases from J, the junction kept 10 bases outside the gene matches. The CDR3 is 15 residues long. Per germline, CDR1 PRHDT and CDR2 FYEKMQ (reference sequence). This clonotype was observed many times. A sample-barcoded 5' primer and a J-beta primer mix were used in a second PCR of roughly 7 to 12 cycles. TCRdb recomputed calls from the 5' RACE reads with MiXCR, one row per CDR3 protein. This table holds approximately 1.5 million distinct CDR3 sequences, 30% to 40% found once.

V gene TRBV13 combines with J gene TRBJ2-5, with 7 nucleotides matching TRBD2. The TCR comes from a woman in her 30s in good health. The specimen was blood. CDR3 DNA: TGTGCCAGCAGCTCCCGGACTAGACGAAGGGAGACCCAGTACTTC. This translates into CASSSRTRRRETQYF.